A selection of T cell receptor beta chains follows, all from one sample in a study of blood T cell repertoires in COVID-19. Data came from immunoSEQ multiplex PCR; TCRdb stores just in-frame clones and leaves some out. The data contain 250,000 to 300,000 clones, around 89% of them seen just once; the ten biggest clones take up roughly 3.9%. The sample taken for sequencing was peripheral blood. The receptors originated from a woman in her thirties or forties with acute or convalescent COVID-19. CDR3s include the opening cysteine and the closing phenylalanine or tryptophan. Fields, in order: J gene, CDR3 length, V gene, D gene, clone size, CDR3 DNA, CDR3 protein. A D gene is named only where the DNA matches it firmly. Rows give clone size only sometimes, using once, few, many, or a class for an expanded clone.

J gene: TRBJ2-3
CDR3 length: 16
V gene: TRBV6-5
D gene: TRBD2
clone size: -
CDR3 DNA: TGTGCCAGCAGTTATGAACCCGGGGGGGCAATAGATACGCAGTATTTT
CDR3 protein: CASSYEPGGAIDTQYF

J gene: TRBJ1-5
CDR3 length: 19
V gene: TRBV4-1
D gene: TRBD1
clone size: -
CDR3 DNA: TGCGCCAGCAGCCAAGCACCGGACAGGGTAGATGGCAGCAATCAGCCCCAGCATTTT
CDR3 protein: CASSQAPDRVDGSNQPQHF

J gene: TRBJ1-2
CDR3 length: 15
V gene: TRBV5-1
D gene: TRBD1
clone size: -
CDR3 DNA: TGCGCCAGCAAGGGACAGAGCTCCTCTAACTATGGCTACACCTTC
CDR3 protein: CASKGQSSSNYGYTF

J gene: TRBJ2-5
CDR3 length: 18
V gene: TRBV4-2
D gene: TRBD2
clone size: -
CDR3 DNA: TGTGCCAGCAGCCAAGGGACTAGCGGGGGGGCCGCTCAAGAGACCCAGTACTTC
CDR3 protein: CASSQGTSGGAAQETQYF

J gene: TRBJ1-3
CDR3 length: 13
V gene: TRBV3-1/TRBV3-2
D gene: -
clone size: few
CDR3 DNA: TGTGCCACAGGCATTAGCTCTGGAAACACCATATATTTT
CDR3 protein: CATGISSGNTIYF

J gene: TRBJ1-5
CDR3 length: 15
V gene: TRBV4-1
D gene: -
clone size: -
CDR3 DNA: TGCGCCAGCAGCCATCCCTACGACAGGAATCAGCCCCAGCATTTT
CDR3 protein: CASSHPYDRNQPQHF

J gene: TRBJ2-3
CDR3 length: 16
V gene: TRBV10-3
D gene: TRBD2
clone size: -
CDR3 DNA: TGTGCCATCAGTGACTCAGGACTAGCGGGGATGGATACGCAGTATTTT
CDR3 protein: CAISDSGLAGMDTQYF

J gene: TRBJ2-1
CDR3 length: 16
V gene: TRBV24-1
D gene: TRBD2
clone size: -
CDR3 DNA: TGTGCCACCAGTGCCTCCGGGGGGGGGAAGGGAGATGAGCAGTTCTTC
CDR3 protein: CATSASGGGKGDEQFF

J gene: TRBJ1-2
CDR3 length: 11
V gene: TRBV30
D gene: -
clone size: -
CDR3 DNA: TGTGCCTGGAGTGAAAACACCAACCCCACCTTC
CDR3 protein: CAWSENTNPTF

J gene: TRBJ1-2
CDR3 length: 15
V gene: TRBV7-9
D gene: TRBD1
clone size: -
CDR3 DNA: TGTGCCAGCAGCGGGGACAGGGGAATTGACTATGGCTACACCTTC
CDR3 protein: CASSGDRGIDYGYTF

J gene: TRBJ2-3
CDR3 length: 14
V gene: TRBV11-3
D gene: -
clone size: -
CDR3 DNA: TGTGCCAGCAGCTTCCGGGGGAACACAGATACGCAGTATTTT
CDR3 protein: CASSFRGNTDTQYF

J gene: TRBJ1-2
CDR3 length: 13
V gene: TRBV5-4
D gene: -
clone size: once
CDR3 DNA: TGTGCCAGTTCTGGCAGGGTGGGCTATGGCTACACCTTC
CDR3 protein: CASSGRVGYGYTF

J gene: TRBJ1-4
CDR3 length: 14
V gene: TRBV6-5
D gene: -
clone size: -
CDR3 DNA: TGTGCCAGCAGAGGCACGCGACTCCGTGAAAAACTGTTTTTT
CDR3 protein: CASRGTRLREKLFF

J gene: TRBJ1-1
CDR3 length: 13
V gene: TRBV5-1
D gene: -
clone size: -
CDR3 DNA: TGCGCCAGCAGCTTGGAACCGGGCACTGAAGCTTTCTTT
CDR3 protein: CASSLEPGTEAFF

J gene: TRBJ1-1
CDR3 length: 14
V gene: TRBV6-4
D gene: TRBD1
clone size: -
CDR3 DNA: TGTGCCAGCAGTACGACAGGGGACCATACTGAAGCTTTCTTT
CDR3 protein: CASSTTGDHTEAFF

J gene: TRBJ2-1
CDR3 length: 16
V gene: TRBV10-3
D gene: TRBD2
clone size: -
CDR3 DNA: TGTGCCATCAGTGGGAGACAGGGGCTAGCGGGGGGACCGCAGTTCTTC
CDR3 protein: CAISGRQGLAGGPQFF

J gene: TRBJ1-2
CDR3 length: 13
V gene: TRBV2
D gene: TRBD1
clone size: -
CDR3 DNA: TGTGCCAGCAGCAGGGACAGGTTAAATGGCTACACCTTC
CDR3 protein: CASSRDRLNGYTF

J gene: TRBJ1-1
CDR3 length: 13
V gene: TRBV5-1
D gene: -
clone size: -
CDR3 DNA: TGCGCCAGCAGCCTACAGGAGAACACTGAAGCTTTCTTT
CDR3 protein: CASSLQENTEAFF

J gene: TRBJ1-1
CDR3 length: 14
V gene: TRBV5-1
D gene: TRBD1
clone size: -
CDR3 DNA: TGCGCCAGCAGCGGGACAGGGGGGAACACTGAAGCTTTCTTT
CDR3 protein: CASSGTGGNTEAFF

J gene: TRBJ2-5
CDR3 length: 15
V gene: TRBV29-1
D gene: TRBD1
clone size: once
CDR3 DNA: TGCAGCGTCGCGGGGGCCGCGACAGGGGGGGAGACCCAGTACTTC
CDR3 protein: CSVAGAATGGETQYF

J gene: TRBJ1-6
CDR3 length: 14
V gene: TRBV27
D gene: -
clone size: -
CDR3 DNA: TGTGCCAGCAGAGGAGGGTACGTTTTTTCACCCCTCCACTTT
CDR3 protein: CASRGGYVFSPLHF

J gene: TRBJ1-5
CDR3 length: 13
V gene: TRBV10-2
D gene: TRBD1
clone size: -
CDR3 DNA: TGCGCCAGCAGGCTGGACAGGGATCAGCCCCAGCATTTT
CDR3 protein: CASRLDRDQPQHF

J gene: TRBJ2-4
CDR3 length: 19
V gene: TRBV3-1/TRBV3-2
D gene: -
clone size: -
CDR3 DNA: TGTGCCAGCAGCCCCAGTACGGCTAAGGTGGGGCGAGCCAAAAACATTCAGTACTTC
CDR3 protein: CASSPSTAKVGRAKNIQYF

J gene: TRBJ2-5
CDR3 length: 17
V gene: TRBV4-1
D gene: TRBD1
clone size: -
CDR3 DNA: TGCGCCAGCAGCCAGGCTACAGGGGGCAGGTTTGAAGAGACCCAGTACTTC
CDR3 protein: CASSQATGGRFEETQYF

J gene: TRBJ2-1
CDR3 length: 13
V gene: TRBV12-3/TRBV12-4
D gene: -
clone size: -
CDR3 DNA: TGTGCCAGCAGTTTAGGGTTGGTCGGGGAGCAGTTCTTC
CDR3 protein: CASSLGLVGEQFF

J gene: TRBJ1-2
CDR3 length: 12
V gene: TRBV3-1/TRBV3-2
D gene: -
clone size: once
CDR3 DNA: TGTGCCAGCAGCCCAGGATCCTATGGCTACACCTTC
CDR3 protein: CASSPGSYGYTF

J gene: TRBJ1-2
CDR3 length: 13
V gene: TRBV18
D gene: TRBD1
clone size: -
CDR3 DNA: TGTGCCAGCTCGCCACAGGGGATGAGGGGCTACACCTTC
CDR3 protein: CASSPQGMRGYTF

J gene: TRBJ2-6
CDR3 length: 19
V gene: TRBV9
D gene: TRBD1
clone size: once
CDR3 DNA: TGTGCCAGCAGCGTAGAGTCTGGACAGGGGGTTTCTGGGGCCAACGTCCTGACTTTC
CDR3 protein: CASSVESGQGVSGANVLTF

J gene: TRBJ1-1
CDR3 length: 15
V gene: TRBV4-1
D gene: TRBD1
clone size: -
CDR3 DNA: TGCGCCAGCAGCCCCAACAGGGGGCTAGGCACTGAAGCTTTCTTT
CDR3 protein: CASSPNRGLGTEAFF

J gene: TRBJ1-4
CDR3 length: 14
V gene: TRBV7-9
D gene: -
clone size: once
CDR3 DNA: TGTGCCAGCAGCCGGACTGCAACTAATGAAAAACTGTTTTTT
CDR3 protein: CASSRTATNEKLFF

J gene: TRBJ2-1
CDR3 length: 14
V gene: TRBV10-1
D gene: TRBD2
clone size: -
CDR3 DNA: TGCGCCAGCAGTGGCGGGGGGGCGATGAATGAGCAGTTCTTC
CDR3 protein: CASSGGGAMNEQFF

J gene: TRBJ2-3
CDR3 length: 18
V gene: TRBV4-2
D gene: TRBD2
clone size: -
CDR3 DNA: TGTGCCAGCAGCCAAGACGGAATAGGGACTAGGGACCCAGATACGCAGTATTTT
CDR3 protein: CASSQDGIGTRDPDTQYF

J gene: TRBJ1-1
CDR3 length: 14
V gene: TRBV5-6
D gene: -
clone size: -
CDR3 DNA: TGTGCCAGCAGCCCGCCGGGGGGTCCCACTGAAGCTTTCTTT
CDR3 protein: CASSPPGGPTEAFF

J gene: TRBJ1-3
CDR3 length: 16
V gene: TRBV7-2
D gene: TRBD1
clone size: -
CDR3 DNA: TGTGCCAGCAGCTTTCCTTCGGGACAGGGAGGAAACACCATATATTTT
CDR3 protein: CASSFPSGQGGNTIYF

J gene: TRBJ2-1
CDR3 length: 15
V gene: TRBV5-1
D gene: TRBD1
clone size: -
CDR3 DNA: TGCGCCAGCAGCCTGGGACAGGGGGCGTACAATGAGCAGTTCTTC
CDR3 protein: CASSLGQGAYNEQFF

J gene: TRBJ2-1
CDR3 length: 11
V gene: TRBV2
D gene: TRBD1
clone size: -
CDR3 DNA: TGTGCCAGCAGTACGACAGGGATCAACCTCTTC
CDR3 protein: CASSTTGINLF

J gene: TRBJ2-5
CDR3 length: 16
V gene: TRBV6-6
D gene: TRBD1
clone size: -
CDR3 DNA: TGTGCCAGCCGTTCCTCACAGACAGGGGTTGGGGAGACCCAGTACTTC
CDR3 protein: CASRSSQTGVGETQYF

J gene: TRBJ1-5
CDR3 length: 16
V gene: TRBV9
D gene: -
clone size: -
CDR3 DNA: TGTGCCAGCAGCGTAGCAAGGAGGACGGCGAATCAGCCCCAGCATTTT
CDR3 protein: CASSVARRTANQPQHF

J gene: TRBJ1-1
CDR3 length: 12
V gene: TRBV24-1
D gene: -
clone size: -
CDR3 DNA: TGTGCCACCAGTGGCCTAACAGGGGAAGCTTTCTTT
CDR3 protein: CATSGLTGEAFF

J gene: TRBJ1-6
CDR3 length: 13
V gene: TRBV6-5
D gene: -
clone size: -
CDR3 DNA: TGTGCCAGCAGTTTCACCCTGGCCTCACCCCTCCACTTT
CDR3 protein: CASSFTLASPLHF

J gene: TRBJ1-2
CDR3 length: 13
V gene: TRBV5-4
D gene: TRBD1
clone size: -
CDR3 DNA: TGTGCCAGCAGCCTTGACAGGGTTTATGGCTACACCTTC
CDR3 protein: CASSLDRVYGYTF

J gene: TRBJ1-6
CDR3 length: 16
V gene: TRBV7-9
D gene: -
clone size: -
CDR3 DNA: TGTGCCAGCAGCCATTCTGGGGAGTCCTATAATTCACCCCTCCACTTT
CDR3 protein: CASSHSGESYNSPLHF

J gene: TRBJ2-1
CDR3 length: 15
V gene: TRBV4-1
D gene: TRBD2
clone size: once
CDR3 DNA: TGCGCCAGCAGCCATTCCGGGACTAGCGGCAATGAGCAGTTCTTC
CDR3 protein: CASSHSGTSGNEQFF

J gene: TRBJ2-3
CDR3 length: 14
V gene: TRBV7-2
D gene: TRBD1
clone size: -
CDR3 DNA: TGTGCCAGCAGCCTGACAGGGAGCACAGATACGCAGTATTTT
CDR3 protein: CASSLTGSTDTQYF

J gene: TRBJ1-1
CDR3 length: 15
V gene: TRBV6-5
D gene: TRBD1
clone size: -
CDR3 DNA: TGTGCCAGCAGCCGGGACAGGGGGCGTAACACTGAAGCTTTCTTT
CDR3 protein: CASSRDRGRNTEAFF

J gene: TRBJ2-3
CDR3 length: 16
V gene: TRBV6-5
D gene: TRBD1
clone size: -
CDR3 DNA: TGTGCCAGCAGTTACTCTAGGACAGGGGGCACAGATACGCAGTATTTT
CDR3 protein: CASSYSRTGGTDTQYF

J gene: TRBJ1-4
CDR3 length: 15
V gene: TRBV5-1
D gene: TRBD1
clone size: -
CDR3 DNA: TGCGCCAGCAGCATAGGACAGGGCAAGGGAGAAAAACTGTTTTTT
CDR3 protein: CASSIGQGKGEKLFF